This T cell receptor beta chain was identified in a study of identical twins. Findings and limits, study-wide: Twin-shared out-of-frame alpha sequences were enriched for low generation probability.

Template switching added a universal primer binding site, and final cDNA carried unique molecular identifiers. TCRdb reprocessed the 5' RACE reads with MiXCR, giving one entry per CDR3 protein. Of about 220,000 distinct CDR3 sequences listed, approximately 8% are singletons. On this clonotype: Its target is unknown.

All donors were healthy Caucasians. This CDR3 region has 15 residues. Between the trimmed V and J ends, which lost 1 base and 2 bases, there was a span of 11 bases. This sample also appeared in a second study, on yellow fever vaccine responses in identical twins. That study reports: Reportedly, twins showed a vaccine T cell response that looked partly convergent and partly personalized.

The chain uses TRBV12-3 or TRBV12-4 and TRBJ2-5; TRBD2 is a possible D gene (6 bases). This sequence was found in a woman aged 18-35 years in good health. Source material: CD8+ T cells sorted from blood. The CDR3: CASSLGGGWQETQYF. For the CDR3, the DNA is TGTGCCAGCAGTTTAGGTGGGGGGTGGCAAGAGACCCAGTACTTC.